This T cell receptor beta chain was profiled in a study of cytomegalovirus exposure and HLA in healthy donors. The overall study: A later analysis reported the 95 to 150 validation repertoires used the same platform as the roughly 670 first-cohort repertoires.

TCRdb keeps only in-frame clones here, not all; method: immunoSEQ multiplex PCR. Of approximately 240,000 clones listed, 75% to 95% are singletons. Study observations and caveats: In the roughly 130 validation repertoires, a later analysis found that first-cohort TCR clusters tended to co-occur. It was 150 to 200 TCR beta chains that were listed as cytomegalovirus-associated. Both high specificity and high sensitivity reportedly marked the classifier's diagnosis of cytomegalovirus status.

This clone was seen once. Its antigen is still unknown. The CDR3 is 12 residues long. Trimming removed 8 bases from V and 4 bases from J; junction bases left unmatched: 5. From germline, CDR1 is MNHEY and CDR2 SMNVEV (reference sequence). Input material: PBMCs. This clonotype was sampled from a woman younger than 35 in good health and CMV-seronegative. The chain has TRBV27 and TRBJ2-7; 7 bases are shared with TRBD1. The CDR3 coding sequence is TGTGCCAGCTGGACAGGAGATTACGAGCAGTACTTC. As protein: CASWTGDYEQYF.